This T cell receptor beta chain was obtained from a study of control samples from healthy donors and cancer patients. This clone was counted a single time. The repertoire was sequenced with immunoSEQ multiplex PCR; TCRdb's copy has only in-frame clones and lacks some. The sample shows about 120,000 clones, approximately 90% of them seen only once. The germline V gene encodes CDR1 MNHEY and CDR2 SVGAGI. V was shortened by 2 bases and J by 2 bases, with 9 bases between the two germline ends. The CDR3 sequence is 14 residues long. The chain is built from TRBV6-5 and TRBJ1-2; D remains ambiguous. Sequencing was done on a sample of blood. The sequence derives from a woman between 65 and 79 years old in good health. The CDR3 reads CASSYLGGNYGYTF. CDR3 in DNA: TGTGCCAGCAGTTACCTGGGCGGGAACTATGGCTACACCTTC.